The 11 T cell receptor beta chains below all came from one sample that was sequenced in a study of identifying expanded T cells in peripheral blood (dated by TCRdb to about 2019). Library preparation employed the immunoSEQ multiplex PCR assay. As stored in TCRdb, this immuneACCESS dataset retains in-frame rearrangements with V and J assigned. A fraction of the clones does not appear; measured against another copy, unresolved V genes explain less than half of the discrepancy, and the remainder lacks a known reason. The sample contains under 100,000 clones, roughly 84% of them found a single time. The ten top clones hold roughly 4.4% of the sample. Specimen: blood. These receptors were obtained from a person aged 18 to 70 in good health.

The chain is built from TRBV4-2 and TRBJ1-6, with D possibly being TRBD1 (5 bases). The CDR3 runs 13 residues. Deletions cut 5 bases from V and 8 bases from J, with 10 bases between. Germline V gene lookup returns CDR1 LGHNA and CDR2 YNFKEQ. CDR3 amino acids: CASSEGVYSPLHF. The CDR3 DNA is TGTGCCAGCAGCGAAGGGGTTTATTCACCCCTCCACTTT.

The V and J genes are TRBV30 and TRBJ1-4; TRBD1 is a possible D gene (6 bases). CDR1 and CDR2 (germline): GTSNPN, SVGIG (reference sequence). Trimming removed 3 bases from V and 3 bases from J, with 17 bases in between. This CDR3 has 16 amino acids. Here the CDR3 DNA reads TGTGCCTGGAGCCGGGGACACAGGTTGGCTAATGAAAAACTGTTTTTT. Translating it yields CAWSRGHRLANEKLFF. The complete variable domain, with remaining parts taken from reference TRBV30 and TRBJ1-4, reads SQTIHQWPATLVQPVGSPLSLECTVEGTSNPNLYWYRQAAGRGLQLLFYSVGIGQISSEVPQNLSASRPQDRQFILSSKKLLLSDSGFYLCAWSRGHRLANEKLFFGSGTQLSVL.

The V gene is TRBV25-1, the J gene TRBJ2-3, with 7 positions matching TRBD2. The ends lost 3 bases at V and 2 bases at J; junction bases unmatched: 5. The CDR3 runs 15 residues. Per germline, CDR1 MGHDK and CDR2 SYGVNS. CDR3 loop: CASSDASGATDTQYF. Written as DNA, the CDR3 is TGTGCCAGCAGTGATGCCAGCGGGGCCACAGATACGCAGTATTTT.

The rearrangement uses TRBV5-5 and TRBJ1-5, with a possible D match to TRBD1 (6 bases). CDR1 SGHKS and CDR2 YYEKEE come from the germline V gene (reference sequence). The CDR3 loop spans 14 amino acids. Trimming cost V 2 bases and J 6 bases, with 12 bases left between them. The CDR3 DNA reads as TGTGCCAGCAGCTTTGGCAGGGGAGGTCAGCCCCAGCATTTT. Protein sequence: CASSFGRGGQPQHF.

A few counts support this clone. V usage is TRBV6-1 and J usage is TRBJ1-1; D remains ambiguous. This CDR3 is built from 14 residues. Trimming removed 3 bases from V and 0 bases from J, with 8 bases in between. Per germline, CDR1 MNHNS and CDR2 SASEGT. The CDR3 DNA reads as TGTGCCAGCAGTGAGGGTTCGGTGAACACTGAAGCTTTCTTT. This encodes CASSEGSVNTEAFF.

V is TRBV7-2 and J is TRBJ2-3, with D unclear. Trimming stripped 1 base from V and 5 bases from J, with 7 bases between. CDR3 length equals 13 residues. CDR1 is SGHTA, CDR2 FQGNSA, per germline. The CDR3, as DNA: TGTGCCAGCAGCTTAGACCCGGGAGATACGCAGTATTTT. Its protein product is CASSLDPGDTQYF. Using reference TRBV7-2 and TRBJ2-3 for the parts outside the CDR3, the full variable domain is GAGVSQSPSNKVTEKGKDVELRCDPISGHTALYWYRQSLGQGLEFLIYFQGNSAPDKSGLPSDRFSAERTGGSVSTLTIQRTQQEDSAVYLCASSLDPGDTQYFGPGTRLTVL.

The chain links TRBV18 to TRBJ2-7, with 7 nucleotides matching TRBD1. After removal of 5 bases from V and 1 base from J, the junction contained 2 bases not matched to a gene. Looked up from germline, CDR1 is KGHSH and CDR2 is LQKENI. The CDR3 length is 13 residues. The CDR3: CASSADRSYEQYF. The CDR3 region has the DNA TGTGCCAGCTCAGCGGACAGGTCCTACGAGCAGTACTTC.

This clone occurred a few times. This CDR3 is CASSPRGQDEQYF. CDR3 in DNA: TGTGCCAGCTCACCTCGAGGACAGGACGAGCAGTACTTC. The V call is TRBV18, the J call TRBJ2-7, with 7 bases that match TRBD1. The V gene end was trimmed by 3 bases and the J gene end by 5 bases; junction bases not matched to a gene: 4. The CDR3 runs to 13 residues. Germline V gives CDR1 KGHSH, CDR2 LQKENI.

This chain links TRBV30 with TRBJ1-1; a possible D gene is TRBD1 (5 bases). The V end was cut by 5 bases, the J end by 0 bases, with 10 bases between. CDR1 and CDR2 from the germline V gene are GTSNPN and SVGIG (reference sequence). The CDR3 contains 13 residues. Here the CDR3 reads CAWGLTVNTEAFF. CDR3 nucleotides: TGTGCCTGGGGGTTGACAGTGAACACTGAAGCTTTCTTT.

The chain links TRBV5-6 to TRBJ2-5; D is possibly TRBD1 or TRBD2 (5 bases each). Trimming shortened V by 7 bases and J by 2 bases, and 12 bases separated the two germline ends. Germline V gene lookup returns CDR1 SGHDT and CDR2 YYEEEE. The CDR3 length is 13 residues. In DNA form, the CDR3 reads TGTGCCAGCGGACGGGACCCGCAAGAGACCCAGTACTTC. It translates to CASGRDPQETQYF.

This chain joins TRBV21-1 and TRBJ2-5; the table gives TRBD1 as D, unverified against the DNA. TRBV21-1 represents a pseudogene. The CDR3 runs 17 residues. This CDR3 is CASSKEGQGAREETQYF. CDR3 bases: TGTGCCAGCAGCAAAGAGGGGCAGGGGGCCCGAGAAGAGACCCAGTACTTC.